This T cell receptor (beta chain) is from a study of T cell repertoires in cytomegalovirus infection (dated by TCRdb to about 2019). With regard to the full study: Donor HLA type was relevant to the analysis, because carriage of CMV infection together with the matching HLA type was indicated by public TCR beta signatures.

TCRdb records Illumina HiSeq 1500 as the sequencer. The raw public data were reprocessed by TCRdb itself: fastp quality trimming at Q25, MiXCR clonotype calling, in-frame beta chains only. Merged by CDR3 protein, the rows form single entries marked with the most common genes and DNA. The sample table records some 220,000 distinct CDR3 sequences; more than 9% of these occur just once. The ten largest clonotypes hold 1.5% to 2% of the sample. Summary of the overall study and its limitations: The ex vivo response was dominated by HLA-C-restricted CMV-specific TCR beta clonotypes, which also provided the single most frequent clonotype in two of eight donors. In both this cohort and an independent roughly 350-donor cohort, the cumulative frequency of public TCR beta family members distinguished carriers of CMV infection plus the relevant HLA type.

The table lists this clonotype with a few counts. No antigen is known for it. Nothing much larger sits one base from this clone, and base qualities are not available. The sequencing input was PBMCs. The clonotype originates from a human donor in good health (CMV status not recorded). Some clones in this sample may be carry-over from other donors' samples.

The DNA sequence is given as TGCGCCAGCAGCGCCGGACAGGGCTCCTACAATGAGCAGTTCTTC. Translated, it reads CASSAGQGSYNEQFF. The sequence joins TRBV5-1 to TRBJ2-1; 8 middle bases align to TRBD1. The germline V end is reduced by 4 bases and the J end by 0 bases; junction bases left unmatched: 3. From cysteine to phenylalanine, the CDR3 is 15 amino acids long. Only the CDR3 region is kept as DNA, spanning 45 bases read in frame from base 1. The germline V gene yields SGHRS for CDR1 and YFSETQ for CDR2.